The rows below give T cell receptor beta chains drawn from one sample of a study of beta chain features in type 1 diabetes. Repertoires were generated with immunoSEQ multiplex PCR, while TCRdb's copy carries only in-frame clones and drops some. The sample lists some 350,000 clones, 9.6% seen once, with 0.55% to 0.75% in the top ten. Sequencing used central memory CD4+ T cells from blood. These receptors were taken from a young man with type 1 diabetes. The CDR3 runs from the conserved cysteine through the conserved F or W. D genes are given only for firm matches. Not every row has a clone size; where given, it reads once, few, many or a size class.

clone_size d_call j_call v_call cdr3_aa cdr3_nt
many - TRBJ1-2 TRBV19 CASSMDGGYTF TGTGCCAGTAGTATGGACGGTGGCTACACCTTC
- - TRBJ1-2 TRBV6-5 CASSDGQSGYTF TGTGCCAGCAGTGACGGACAGAGTGGCTACACCTTC
- - TRBJ2-5 TRBV27 CASAERFFRAQETQYF TGTGCCAGCGCCGAAAGGTTCTTCCGAGCGCAAGAGACCCAGTACTTC
many TRBD1 TRBJ1-2 TRBV18 CASSLTLEDRGYGYTF TGTGCCAGCTCACTAACCCTTGAGGACAGGGGCTATGGCTACACCTTC
- TRBD2 TRBJ2-3 TRBV6-5 CASSYALAGVADTQYF TGTGCCAGCAGTTACGCCCTAGCGGGAGTCGCGGACACGCAGTATTTT
- - TRBJ2-5 TRBV18 CASSRQYQETQYF TGTGCCAGCTCCCGACAGTACCAAGAGACCCAGTACTTC
few - TRBJ2-7 TRBV7-6 CASSQDYRNYEQYF TGTGCCAGCAGCCAAGACTACCGTAACTACGAGCAGTACTTC
- - TRBJ1-4 TRBV9 CASSVAPGTNEKLFF TGTGCCAGCAGCGTAGCGCCAGGCACTAATGAAAAACTGTTTTTT
- TRBD2 TRBJ2-1 TRBV5-4 CASSPPSGGTNYNEQFF TGTGCCAGCAGCCCGCCGTCGGGGGGGACTAATTACAATGAGCAGTTCTTC
- TRBD1 TRBJ1-5 TRBV18 CASSPQGEQPQHF TGTGCCAGCTCACCGCAGGGGGAACAGCCCCAGCATTTT
- - TRBJ2-3 TRBV5-1 CASSPDRRTDTQYF TGCGCCAGCAGCCCTGACAGGCGCACAGATACGCAGTATTTT
few - TRBJ2-7 TRBV7-2 CASSTLYEQYF TGTGCCAGCAGCACCCTCTACGAGCAGTACTTC
few TRBD1 TRBJ1-2 TRBV7-2 CASSQDRGRRGGYTF TGTGCCAGCAGTCAGGACAGGGGGCGTCGCGGAGGCTACACCTTC
- - TRBJ2-7 TRBV28 CASSLQREQYF TGTGCCAGCAGTCTCCAGCGGGAGCAGTACTTC
few - TRBJ2-5 TRBV7-9 CASSLRAQETQYF TGTGCCAGCAGCTTGAGAGCCCAAGAGACCCAGTACTTC
- - TRBJ2-3 TRBV7-6 CASSLDFTDTQYF TGTGCCAGCAGCCTCGATTTCACAGATACGCAGTATTTT
- - TRBJ2-7 TRBV5-6 CAPVGGLLSYEQYF TGTGCCCCCGTGGGGGGTCTACTATCCTACGAGCAGTACTTC
many - TRBJ2-1 TRBV7-9 CASLTAGYNEQFF TGTGCCAGTCTGACAGCCGGATACAATGAGCAGTTCTTC
- TRBD2 TRBJ2-1 TRBV7-6 CASSLALAGVNEQFF TGTGCCAGCAGCTTAGCACTAGCGGGAGTGAATGAGCAGTTCTTC
few - TRBJ2-7 TRBV4-3 CASSLASAPGTGSYEQYF TGCGCCAGCAGCTTAGCTTCCGCTCCAGGGACTGGCTCCTACGAGCAGTACTTC
many TRBD1 TRBJ2-3 TRBV29-1 CSVGTGGSSTDTQYF TGCAGCGTGGGGACAGGGGGCTCTAGCACAGATACGCAGTATTTT
many - TRBJ2-1 TRBV19 CASSIGATYNEQFF TGTGCCAGTAGTATTGGGGCAACCTACAATGAGCAGTTCTTC
few - TRBJ1-2 TRBV27 CASSMEVGYGYTF TGTGCCAGCAGTATGGAGGTAGGGTATGGCTACACCTTC
- - TRBJ2-1 TRBV11-2 CASSLGGRDYNEQFF TGTGCCAGCAGCTTAGGTGGGAGAGACTACAATGAGCAGTTCTTC
few - TRBJ2-3 TRBV19 CASSIGQGADTQYF TGTGCCAGTAGTATCGGCCAGGGCGCAGATACGCAGTATTTT
many - TRBJ2-3 TRBV5-1 CASSFADFRTDTQYF TGCGCCAGCAGCTTCGCGGACTTTCGGACAGATACGCAGTATTTT
few TRBD2 TRBJ2-1 TRBV4-3 CASSQEIGTSNHEQFF TGCGCCAGCAGCCAAGAAATCGGGACTAGTAACCATGAGCAGTTCTTC
- TRBD2 TRBJ2-3 TRBV5-1 CASSLGGRAETDTQYF TGCGCCAGCAGCTTGGGAGGGAGGGCCGAGACAGATACGCAGTATTTT
- - TRBJ2-7 TRBV6-5 CASSPSSSYEQYF TGTGCCAGCAGCCCGTCCAGCTCCTACGAGCAGTACTTC
few TRBD1 TRBJ1-5 TRBV5-5 CASSLNRGEPQHF TGTGCCAGCAGCCTAAACAGGGGAGAGCCCCAGCATTTT
few - TRBJ1-3 TRBV7-2 CASSRDKDRGHTIYF TGTGCCAGCAGCCGCGATAAGGACAGAGGTCACACCATATATTTT
- TRBD1 TRBJ2-3 TRBV14 CASSHYRDRADTQYF TGTGCCAGCAGCCACTACCGGGACAGGGCAGATACGCAGTATTTT
- - TRBJ1-3 TRBV4-3 CASSQDRGNSGNTIYF TGCGCCAGCAGCCAAGATCGGGGGAACTCTGGAAACACCATATATTTT
many - TRBJ2-3 TRBV19 CASTGSDTQYF TGTGCCAGTACGGGTTCAGATACGCAGTATTTT
few - TRBJ2-1 TRBV27 CASSSDGDNEQFF TGTGCCAGCAGTTCCGACGGTGACAATGAGCAGTTCTTC
- - TRBJ1-1 TRBV7-8 CASSASKRYTEAFF TGTGCCAGCAGCGCGTCTAAGAGGTATACTGAAGCTTTCTTT
- - TRBJ1-2 TRBV5-1 CASSLEGPHYGYTF TGCGCCAGCAGCTTGGAAGGGCCACACTATGGCTACACCTTC
many TRBD1 TRBJ1-1 TRBV6-1 CAISGQGGLPEAFF TGTGCCATCAGTGGACAGGGAGGGCTACCTGAAGCTTTCTTT
- - TRBJ2-7 TRBV28 CASMTGTYEQYF TGTGCCAGCATGACGGGAACCTACGAGCAGTACTTC
many TRBD2 TRBJ2-7 TRBV7-2 CASSLLGSGRVVYEQYF TGTGCCAGCAGCTTACTGGGTAGCGGGAGGGTGGTGTACGAGCAGTACTTC
few - TRBJ1-4 TRBV28 CASWDTANEKLFF TGTGCCAGCTGGGACACTGCTAATGAAAAACTGTTTTTT
- TRBD1 TRBJ2-7 TRBV29-1 CSVGGGTGSDEQYF TGCAGCGTTGGAGGGGGGACAGGGTCCGACGAGCAGTACTTC
- - TRBJ2-7 TRBV21-1 CASTQADRGYEQYF TGTGCCAGCACCCAAGCGGACAGGGGCTACGAGCAGTACTTC
few - TRBJ1-2 TRBV13 CASSLLRGSSGYTF TGTGCCAGCAGCTTACTACGGGGGTCCAGCGGCTACACCTTC
many TRBD2 TRBJ2-7 TRBV4-3 CASSQARREDLYEQYF TGCGCCAGCAGCCAAGCAAGGCGGGAGGATCTTTACGAGCAGTACTTC
few - TRBJ1-5 TRBV27 CASSLSGGDQPQHF TGTGCCAGCAGTTTATCGGGAGGGGATCAGCCCCAGCATTTT
- - TRBJ1-2 TRBV2 CASSVNMADFYGYTF TGTGCCAGCAGTGTAAATATGGCGGATTTCTATGGCTACACCTTC
- - TRBJ1-1 TRBV14 CASSHLGQGVSEAFF TGTGCCAGCAGCCATTTGGGACAAGGGGTTAGTGAAGCTTTCTTT
- - TRBJ1-2 TRBV5-8 CASSFDFNYGYTF TGTGCCAGCAGCTTTGACTTCAACTATGGCTACACCTTC